These 27 T cell receptor beta chains were all obtained from the same sample, sequenced in a study of blood T cell repertoires in COVID-19. Sequenced by immunoSEQ multiplex PCR; TCRdb stores in-frame clones only, minus some. The sample records hundreds of thousands of clones, around four fifths being singletons. The material sequenced was peripheral blood. Receptor source: a woman aged 50 to 60 with active or convalescent COVID-19.

CDR3 in amino acids: CASSYQKTGLAGENEQFF. CDR3 bases: TGTGCCAGCAGTTACCAAAAAACGGGTCTAGCGGGAGAGAATGAGCAGTTCTTC. This rearrangement joins TRBV6-2 or TRBV6-3 to TRBJ2-1; 10 bases agree with TRBD2. The germline CDR1 and CDR2 sequences are MNHEY and SVGEGT. V shed 2 bases, J shed 7 bases, and the junction held 14 bases outside the gene matches. CDR3 length: 18 residues.

The V and J genes are TRBV5-6 and TRBJ1-4, with D tentatively TRBD1 (5 bases). The ends were cut back, 1 base at V and 8 bases at J, with 15 bases in the middle. Germline CDR1 reads SGHDT; CDR2 reads YYEEEE. The CDR3 totals 15 residues. DNA of the CDR3: TGTGCCAGCAGCTTGTACGGGGGAGGGCAGGAAAAACTGTTTTTT. This gives the protein CASSLYGGGQEKLFF.

This chain connects TRBV15 to TRBJ2-7, with TRBD2 as a possible D gene (6 bases). V was clipped by 2 bases and J by 3 bases, with 11 bases between them. Germline assignment: CDR1 LNHNV and CDR2 YYDKDF (reference sequence). CDR3 length: 14 amino acids. CDR3 nucleotide sequence: TGTGCCACCAGCAGATCCTCGGGGGACTACGAGCAGTACTTC. This gives the protein CATSRSSGDYEQYF. Looking up the rest from reference TRBV15 and TRBJ2-7 gives the full variable domain: DAMVIQNPRYQVTQFGKPVTLSCSQTLNHNVMYWYQQKSSQAPKLLFHYYDKDFNNEADTPDNFQSRRPNTSFCFLDIRSPGLGDTAMYLCATSRSSGDYEQYFGPGTRLTVT.

The chain recombines TRBV5-1 with TRBJ2-3; 12 bases line up with TRBD2. Trimming removed 1 base from V and 15 bases from J; junction bases left unmatched: 9. The germline V gene encodes CDR1 SGHRS and CDR2 YFSETQ. This CDR3 region has 14 residues. CDR3 DNA: TGCGCCAGCAGCTTGCGACTAGCGGGAGCGAGACAATATTTT. Its protein product is CASSLRLAGARQYF.

The rearrangement links TRBV7-8 to TRBJ2-1; TRBD2 matches 8 bases. Germline CDR1 reads SGHVS; CDR2 reads FQNEAQ. The CDR3 totals 15 residues. The trim removed 5 bases at V and 8 bases at J, leaving 11 bases unmatched. CDR3 coding DNA: TGTGCCAGCAGCCCCCCTAGTAGCGGGACACATGAGCAGTTCTTC. Its protein is CASSPPSSGTHEQFF.

The chain has TRBV4-1 and TRBJ1-1, with D possibly being TRBD1 (5 bases). The CDR3 length is 15 residues. Trimming cost V 4 bases and J 5 bases, with 17 bases left between them. The germline CDR1 and CDR2 sequences are MGHRA and YSYEKL. DNA for the CDR3: TGCGCCAGCAGCCTAAGCCAGGGCCAGCGAACTGAAGCTTTCTTT. Amino acid sequence: CASSLSQGQRTEAFF.

The chain couples TRBV6-5 to TRBJ1-1; maybe TRBD1 (6 bases). V was shortened by 4 bases and J by 4 bases, with 16 bases between the two germline ends. This CDR3 is 15 amino acids long. The V gene's germline CDR1 is MNHEY and CDR2 SVGAGI. DNA of the CDR3: TGTGCCAGCAGTTCCGAGGGGGGGCGAAGCACTGAAGCTTTCTTT. Its translation is CASSSEGGRSTEAFF.

The chain joins TRBV4-1 to TRBJ2-2; D may be TRBD2 (5 bases). Germline V gene lookup returns CDR1 MGHRA and CDR2 YSYEKL. The CDR3 is 15 amino acids. The V end lost 1 base, the J end lost 2 bases, and 8 bases lay between the germline ends. CDR3 sequence reads: CASSQGTQNTGELFF. Here the CDR3 DNA reads TGCGCCAGCAGCCAAGGGACTCAAAACACCGGGGAGCTGTTTTTT.

The rearrangement joins TRBV29-1 to TRBJ2-1; 7 positions agree with TRBD2. V trimming: 5 bases; J trimming: 5 bases; junction bases outside the gene matches: 9. The CDR3 is 14 residues long. CDR1 and CDR2 from the germline V gene are SQVTM and ANQGSEA. In DNA form, the CDR3 reads TGCAGCGTTCCACGGAGAGCGGGGCACAATGAGCAGTTCTTC. It specifies CSVPRRAGHNEQFF.

The rearrangement joins TRBV12-5 to TRBJ1-1; no definite D call. The V end was cut by 4 bases, the J end by 5 bases, with 14 bases between. The CDR3 sequence is 14 residues long. Germline-derived CDR1 and CDR2 are LGHNT and FRNRAP. Here the CDR3 reads CASGSEAGRTEAFF. Written as DNA, the CDR3 is TGTGCTAGTGGTTCCGAGGCGGGGAGGACTGAAGCTTTCTTT.

This chain's CDR3 is CASSYRFDRGLYEQYF. The CDR3 DNA reads as TGCGCCAGCAGCTACCGCTTCGACAGGGGTTTGTACGAGCAGTACTTC. The chain uses TRBV5-1 and TRBJ2-7; 8 bases match TRBD1. Trimming took 3 bases from V and 4 from J; bases not matched to a gene: 12. This CDR3 has 16 amino acids. Germline V lookup: CDR1 SGHRS, CDR2 YFSETQ.

The V gene is TRBV20-1, the J gene TRBJ1-6; D is possibly TRBD1 (5 bases). This CDR3 has 14 residues. Deletions cut 3 bases from V and 8 bases from J, with 14 bases between. CDR1 is DFQATT and CDR2 is SNEGSKA in the germline V gene (reference sequence). Here the CDR3 reads CSASPPGAYSPLHF. The CDR3 nucleotides read TGCAGTGCTAGTCCCCCTGGGGCTTATTCACCCCTCCACTTT.

This chain links TRBV7-9 with TRBJ2-1; TRBD1 matches 7 bases. From germline, CDR1 is SEHNR and CDR2 FQNEAQ (reference sequence). The CDR3 runs 14 residues. With 2 bases clipped from V and 7 bases from J, the junction kept 5 bases outside the gene matches. The CDR3, as DNA: TGTGCCAGCAGCTTAAACAGGGGAGTGAATGAGCAGTTCTTC. Its translation: CASSLNRGVNEQFF. Together with reference TRBV7-9 and TRBJ2-1, the CDR3 gives the full variable domain: DTGVSQNPRHKITKRGQNVTFRCDPISEHNRLYWYRQTLGQGPEFLTYFQNEAQLEKSRLLSDRFSAERPKGSFSTLEIQRTEQGDSAMYLCASSLNRGVNEQFFGPGTRLTVL.

The J gene is TRBJ1-2, the V gene TRBV19; 10 positions match TRBD1. From germline, CDR1 is LNHDA and CDR2 SQIVND (reference sequence). V dropped 6 bases and J dropped 3; count of bases not matched to a gene: 10. This CDR3 is 16 amino acids long. CDR3 in DNA: TGTGCCAGTAGGATCGCCGGGACAGGGGATTACTATGGCTACACCTTC. This encodes CASRIAGTGDYYGYTF. The variable domain in full, completed from reference TRBV19 and TRBJ1-2, reads DGGITQSPKYLFRKEGQNVTLSCEQNLNHDAMYWYRQDPGQGLRLIYYSQIVNDFQKGDIAEGYSVSREKKESFPLTVTSAQKNPTAFYLCASRIAGTGDYYGYTFGSGTRLTVV.

The V gene is TRBV6-5, the J gene TRBJ1-1; possibly TRBD1 for D (6 bases). This CDR3 comprises 11 residues. V dropped 10 bases and J dropped 5 bases, with 11 bases sitting between them. Germline CDR1 MNHEY, CDR2 SVGAGI. The CDR3 sequence: CATVDRTEAFF. The CDR3 DNA reads as TGTGCCACCGTAGACAGGACTGAAGCTTTCTTT.

The rearrangement uses TRBV7-8 and TRBJ1-2; possible D gene TRBD1, 5 bases. Germline loops: CDR1 SGHVS, CDR2 FQNEAQ. The V end lost 5 bases, the J end lost 4 bases, and 14 bases lay between the germline ends. This CDR3 spans 14 amino acids. In nucleotides, the CDR3 is TGTGCCAGCAGCGCCCAGACAGCGGGCTATGGCTACACCTTC. The encoded protein is CASSAQTAGYGYTF.

The V and J genes are TRBV28 and TRBJ1-3; D is unresolved. Between the trimmed V and J ends, which lost 6 bases and 2 bases, there was a span of 11 bases. Germline values: CDR1 MDHEN, CDR2 SYDVKM. CDR3 length: 14 residues. The CDR3 sequence: CASRAGGAGNTIYF. In nucleotides, the CDR3 is TGTGCCAGCAGGGCAGGCGGGGCTGGAAACACCATATATTTT.

This chain connects TRBV5-4 to TRBJ1-1, with a weak D call TRBD1 (6 bases). This CDR3 comprises 14 residues. The germline V gene encodes CDR1 SGHNT and CDR2 YYREEE (reference sequence). The V and J ends lost 6 bases and 5 bases respectively, with 17 bases between them. The CDR3 spells CASTFTGPGTEAFF. The CDR3 DNA reads TGTGCCAGCACCTTCACAGGGCCAGGTACTGAAGCTTTCTTT.

This chain joins TRBV10-3 and TRBJ2-7, with a tentative D call TRBD2 (6 bases). V was shortened by 10 bases and J by 6 bases, with 13 bases between the two germline ends. Germline CDR1 reads ENHRY; CDR2 reads SYGVKD. This CDR3 comprises 11 residues. CDR3 sequence: CASFWRGEQYF. In DNA, the CDR3 is TGTGCCAGCTTCTGGAGGGGCGAGCAGTACTTC.

The rearrangement uses TRBV19 and TRBJ1-5; D may be TRBD1 (6 bases). Germline V CDR1 and CDR2: LNHDA, SQIVND (reference sequence). This CDR3 spans 15 amino acids. Trimming took off 1 base at V and 4 bases at J, with 11 bases between the two ends. The CDR3 reads CASSIVTGPNQPQHF. DNA for the CDR3: TGTGCCAGTAGTATAGTAACAGGGCCGAATCAGCCCCAGCATTTT.

This sequence joins TRBV23-1 and TRBJ2-7, with TRBD1 matching over 9 bases. TRBV23-1 is flagged as an ORF with uncertain function. Germline trimming cut 4 bases from V and 5 bases from J; bases unmatched to any gene: 9. The CDR3 has 15 amino acids. The CDR3, as DNA: TGCGCCAGCAGTCGGGACAGGGTGGTGGGTCACGAGCAGTACTTC. This translates into CASSRDRVVGHEQYF.

The chain uses TRBV10-3 and TRBJ2-2; the D gene is possibly TRBD2 (6 bases). The CDR3 has 14 residues. Deletions cut 6 bases from V and 3 bases from J, with 11 bases between. Per the germline V gene, CDR1 is ENHRY and CDR2 is SYGVKD. CDR3 loop: CAIRTSSHTGELFF. CDR3 DNA: TGTGCCATCAGGACTAGTTCCCACACCGGGGAGCTGTTTTTT.

The chain has TRBV9 and TRBJ2-7; TRBD2 agrees at 9 bases. The junction had 7 bases not matched to a gene; V was cut back by 3 bases and J by 3 bases. CDR3 length: 15 residues. Germline loops: CDR1 SGDLS, CDR2 YYNGEE. CDR3 amino acids: CASSGGTSSYYEQYF. The CDR3 coding sequence is TGTGCCAGCAGCGGGGGGACTAGCTCCTACTACGAGCAGTACTTC.

The chain has TRBV5-1 and TRBJ2-1; the match to TRBD2 covers 10 bases. V gave up 0 bases and J gave up 6 bases; unmatched junction bases: 15. This CDR3 has 19 amino acids. Germline lookup yields CDR1 SGHRS and CDR2 YFSETQ. This CDR3 reads CASSLARLAGARGTNEQFF. The CDR3 DNA sequence: TGCGCCAGCAGCTTGGCCAGGCTAGCGGGGGCCCGAGGCACCAATGAGCAGTTCTTC.

This clone was observed at least ten times. V usage is TRBV19 and J usage is TRBJ1-2, with unresolved D. V lost 7 bases to trimming and J lost 7 bases, with 19 bases between them. This CDR3 has 14 residues. Germline assignment: CDR1 LNHDA and CDR2 SQIVND (reference sequence). The CDR3 reads CASTLDRGRGGYTF. The CDR3 coding sequence is TGTGCCAGTACCCTAGACCGGGGTCGGGGTGGCTACACCTTC.

The chain recombines TRBV6-4 with TRBJ2-1; possible D gene TRBD2, 7 bases. The germline gives CDR1 MRHNA, CDR2 SNTAGT. V was trimmed by 10 bases and J by 2 bases, leaving 18 bases between them. This CDR3 spans 15 amino acids. The DNA for the CDR3 is TGTGCCACAAGGAAAAGGGGGGGTCCCTACAATGAGCAGTTCTTC. Translated: CATRKRGGPYNEQFF.

This clone was recorded many times. CDR3 residues: CAISRQGSTEAFF. CDR3 nucleotide sequence: TGTGCCATCAGCCGACAGGGTAGCACTGAAGCTTTCTTT. The chain recombines TRBV10-3 with TRBJ1-1; 7 bases map to TRBD1. This CDR3 comprises 13 residues. The trim removed 6 bases at V and 4 bases at J, leaving 5 bases unmatched. Looked up from germline, CDR1 is ENHRY and CDR2 is SYGVKD.